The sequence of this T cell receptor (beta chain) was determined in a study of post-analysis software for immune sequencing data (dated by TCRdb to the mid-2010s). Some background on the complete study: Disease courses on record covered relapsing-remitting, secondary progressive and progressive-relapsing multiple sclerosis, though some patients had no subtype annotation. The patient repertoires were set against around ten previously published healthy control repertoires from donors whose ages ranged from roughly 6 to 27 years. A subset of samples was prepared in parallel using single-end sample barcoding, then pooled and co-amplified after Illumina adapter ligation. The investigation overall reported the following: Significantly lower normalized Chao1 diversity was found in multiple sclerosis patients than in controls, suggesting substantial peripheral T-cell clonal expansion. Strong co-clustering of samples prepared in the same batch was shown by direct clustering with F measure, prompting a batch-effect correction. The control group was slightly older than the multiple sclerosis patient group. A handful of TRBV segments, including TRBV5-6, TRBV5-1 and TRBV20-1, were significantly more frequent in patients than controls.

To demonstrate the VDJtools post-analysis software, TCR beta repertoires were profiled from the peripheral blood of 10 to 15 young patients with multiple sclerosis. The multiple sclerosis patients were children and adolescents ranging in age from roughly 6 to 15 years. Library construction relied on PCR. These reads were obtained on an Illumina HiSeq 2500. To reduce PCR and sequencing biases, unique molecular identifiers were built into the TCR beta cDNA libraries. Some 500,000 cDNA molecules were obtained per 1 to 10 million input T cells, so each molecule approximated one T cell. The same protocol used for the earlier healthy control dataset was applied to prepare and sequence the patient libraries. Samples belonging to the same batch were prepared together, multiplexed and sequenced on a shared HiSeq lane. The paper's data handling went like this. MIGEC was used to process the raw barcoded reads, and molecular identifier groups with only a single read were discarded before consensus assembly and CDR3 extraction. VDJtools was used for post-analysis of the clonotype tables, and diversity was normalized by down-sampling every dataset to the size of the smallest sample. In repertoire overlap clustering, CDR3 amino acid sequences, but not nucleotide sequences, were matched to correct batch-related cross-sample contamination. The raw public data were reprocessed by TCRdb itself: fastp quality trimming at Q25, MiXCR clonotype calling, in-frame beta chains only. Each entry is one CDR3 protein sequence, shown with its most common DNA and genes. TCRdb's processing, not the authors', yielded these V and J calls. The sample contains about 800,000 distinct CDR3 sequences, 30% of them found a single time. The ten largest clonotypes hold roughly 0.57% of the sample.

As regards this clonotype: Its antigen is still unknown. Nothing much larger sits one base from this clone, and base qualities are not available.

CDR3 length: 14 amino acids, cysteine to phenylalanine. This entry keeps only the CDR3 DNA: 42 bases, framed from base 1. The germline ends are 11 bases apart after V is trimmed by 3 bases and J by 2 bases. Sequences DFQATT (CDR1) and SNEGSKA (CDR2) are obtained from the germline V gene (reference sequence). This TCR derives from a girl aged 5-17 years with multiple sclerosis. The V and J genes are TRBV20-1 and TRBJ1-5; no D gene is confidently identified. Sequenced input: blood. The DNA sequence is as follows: TGCAGTGCTAGTCGACCAACGGGCAATCAGCCCCAGCATTTT. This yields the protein CSASRPTGNQPQHF.